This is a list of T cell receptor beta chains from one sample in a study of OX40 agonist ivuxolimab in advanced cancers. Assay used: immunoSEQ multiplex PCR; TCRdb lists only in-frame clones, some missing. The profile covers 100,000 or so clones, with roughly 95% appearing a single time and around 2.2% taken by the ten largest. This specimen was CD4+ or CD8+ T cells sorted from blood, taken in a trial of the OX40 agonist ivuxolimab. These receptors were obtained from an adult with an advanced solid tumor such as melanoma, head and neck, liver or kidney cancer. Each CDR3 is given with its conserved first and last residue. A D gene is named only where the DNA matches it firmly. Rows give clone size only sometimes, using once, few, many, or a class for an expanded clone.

CDR3 DNA: TGTGCCAGCAGCCCCGTGGGAGCCTCCTACAATGAGCAGTTCTTC
CDR3 protein: CASSPVGASYNEQFF
V gene: TRBV7-9
clone size: NA
J gene: TRBJ2-1
D gene: NA

CDR3 DNA: TGTGCCAGCAGCCCGTGGCAGGGGTCCTCCTACGAGCAGTACTTC
CDR3 protein: CASSPWQGSSYEQYF
V gene: TRBV7-9
clone size: NA
J gene: TRBJ2-7
D gene: NA

CDR3 DNA: TGTGCCAGCAGTGGGCCGGGGACAGGGGCAACCCGTCACTATGGCTACACCTTC
CDR3 protein: CASSGPGTGATRHYGYTF
V gene: TRBV6-1
clone size: NA
J gene: TRBJ1-2
D gene: TRBD1

CDR3 DNA: TGTGCCAGCAGCCCGATTAACACCGGGGAGCTGTTTTTT
CDR3 protein: CASSPINTGELFF
V gene: TRBV7-9
clone size: NA
J gene: TRBJ2-2
D gene: NA

CDR3 DNA: TGTACTTGCACCCAGGGTTCCGCCGCCGAGCAGTACTTC
CDR3 protein: CTCTQGSAAEQYF
V gene: TRBV2
clone size: NA
J gene: TRBJ2-7
D gene: NA

CDR3 DNA: TGTGCCAGCAGCTTCGCGAGCTTCTACGAGCAGTACTTC
CDR3 protein: CASSFASFYEQYF
V gene: TRBV11-2
clone size: NA
J gene: TRBJ2-7
D gene: NA

CDR3 DNA: TGTGCCAGCCGCCCCCTGGAGGGGGAGGTGGGCAATGAGCAGTTCTTC
CDR3 protein: CASRPLEGEVGNEQFF
V gene: TRBV18
clone size: NA
J gene: TRBJ2-1
D gene: NA

CDR3 DNA: TGCGCCAGCAGCCAAGATTCAGGGGGCCTGAATCCCCAGCATTTT
CDR3 protein: CASSQDSGGLNPQHF
V gene: TRBV4-3
clone size: NA
J gene: TRBJ1-5
D gene: TRBD1

CDR3 DNA: TGTGCCAGCAGTACAGGGGGGGCTAATGAAAAACTGTTTTTT
CDR3 protein: CASSTGGANEKLFF
V gene: TRBV6-5
clone size: NA
J gene: TRBJ1-4
D gene: TRBD1

CDR3 DNA: TGTGCCAGCAGCTTAGTACCGAACACTGAAGCTTTCTTT
CDR3 protein: CASSLVPNTEAFF
V gene: TRBV7-9
clone size: once
J gene: TRBJ1-1
D gene: NA

CDR3 DNA: TGTGCCAGCAGCTCCCTTTGGGGGGGGAACAATGAGCAGTTCTTC
CDR3 protein: CASSSLWGGNNEQFF
V gene: TRBV11-2
clone size: NA
J gene: TRBJ2-1
D gene: TRBD2

CDR3 DNA: TGTGCCAGCAGTGATTTCCTGGGTGGCGTGGGCTACACCTTC
CDR3 protein: CASSDFLGGVGYTF
V gene: TRBV25-1
clone size: NA
J gene: TRBJ1-2
D gene: NA

CDR3 DNA: TGCAGCGTCCAACGCCCAAACAATGAGCAGTTCTTC
CDR3 protein: CSVQRPNNEQFF
V gene: TRBV29-1
clone size: NA
J gene: TRBJ2-1
D gene: NA

CDR3 DNA: TGTGCCAGCAGCTCGCCCGGGAACTCCTACGAGCAGTACTTC
CDR3 protein: CASSSPGNSYEQYF
V gene: TRBV11-2
clone size: NA
J gene: TRBJ2-7
D gene: NA

CDR3 DNA: TGTGCCAGCACCCCATTCCCCGACACTGAAGCTTTCTTT
CDR3 protein: CASTPFPDTEAFF
V gene: TRBV6-9
clone size: NA
J gene: TRBJ1-1
D gene: NA

CDR3 DNA: TGTGCCAGCAGGGTGACTAGCGGGAGTTGGGATACGCAGTATTTT
CDR3 protein: CASRVTSGSWDTQYF
V gene: TRBV7-9
clone size: NA
J gene: TRBJ2-3
D gene: TRBD2

CDR3 DNA: TGTGCCAGTAGTGACGACCGAATAAACGAGCAGTACTTC
CDR3 protein: CASSDDRINEQYF
V gene: TRBV19
clone size: NA
J gene: TRBJ2-7
D gene: NA

CDR3 DNA: TGCAGCGTTGAACCACGGTACACCGGGGAGCTGTTTTTT
CDR3 protein: CSVEPRYTGELFF
V gene: TRBV29-1
clone size: once
J gene: TRBJ2-2
D gene: NA

CDR3 DNA: TGTGCCAGCAGCTTAGCAGCGGCTGAAGTTGATACGCAGTATTTT
CDR3 protein: CASSLAAAEVDTQYF
V gene: TRBV7-9
clone size: NA
J gene: TRBJ2-3
D gene: NA

CDR3 DNA: TGTGCCAGCAGCCAAGCCTTTTCAGGAGGGCTGCTTTCCAATGAGCAGTTCTTC
CDR3 protein: CASSQAFSGGLLSNEQFF
V gene: TRBV4-2
clone size: NA
J gene: TRBJ2-1
D gene: NA

CDR3 DNA: NA
CDR3 protein: CASSSSWRWSTEAFF
V gene: TRBV6-5
clone size: NA
J gene: TRBJ1-1
D gene: NA

CDR3 DNA: TGTGCCAGCAGCTCCAGAAATATCTACGAGCAGTACTTC
CDR3 protein: CASSSRNIYEQYF
V gene: TRBV13
clone size: NA
J gene: TRBJ2-7
D gene: NA

CDR3 DNA: TGTGCCAGCAGCTCGGGACTAGAGGATGAGCAGTTCTTC
CDR3 protein: CASSSGLEDEQFF
V gene: TRBV5-4
clone size: NA
J gene: TRBJ2-1
D gene: TRBD2

CDR3 DNA: TGTGCCAGCAGAAGCACAGGCGGCGCTGGGGCCAACGTCCTGACTTTC
CDR3 protein: CASRSTGGAGANVLTF
V gene: TRBV7-9
clone size: NA
J gene: TRBJ2-6
D gene: NA

CDR3 DNA: TGCGCCAGGACAGGAGAAAAACTGTTTTTT
CDR3 protein: CARTGEKLFF
V gene: TRBV5-1
clone size: NA
J gene: TRBJ1-4
D gene: NA

CDR3 DNA: TGTGCCAGCAGTTGGGGCGGGAGTGCAGATACGCAGTATTTT
CDR3 protein: CASSWGGSADTQYF
V gene: TRBV27
clone size: NA
J gene: TRBJ2-3
D gene: TRBD2

CDR3 DNA: TGTGCCAGCAGCTCGTTAACAGGGGGCCTATCGAACACCGGGGAGCTGTTTTTT
CDR3 protein: CASSSLTGGLSNTGELFF
V gene: TRBV11-3
clone size: NA
J gene: TRBJ2-2
D gene: TRBD1

CDR3 DNA: TGTGCCAGCAGCTTAGCCACAACGGGACCCGAGTGGGGCAATCAGCCCCAGCATTTT
CDR3 protein: CASSLATTGPEWGNQPQHF
V gene: TRBV7-9
clone size: NA
J gene: TRBJ1-5
D gene: NA

CDR3 DNA: TGTGCCAGCAGCCCGGGTAGCGGGGGGAGCACAGATACGCAGTATTTT
CDR3 protein: CASSPGSGGSTDTQYF
V gene: TRBV11-2
clone size: NA
J gene: TRBJ2-3
D gene: TRBD2

CDR3 DNA: TGTGCCAGCAGCCCGTGGTACCTAGGAAGCTATGGCTACACCTTC
CDR3 protein: CASSPWYLGSYGYTF
V gene: TRBV13
clone size: NA
J gene: TRBJ1-2
D gene: NA

CDR3 DNA: TGTGCCAGCAGTTTAGGAGGACAGGGGGCATACGAGCAGTACTTC
CDR3 protein: CASSLGGQGAYEQYF
V gene: TRBV27
clone size: NA
J gene: TRBJ2-7
D gene: TRBD1

CDR3 DNA: TGTGCCATCAGTACCCTCAGGGGAGAGACCTATGGCTACACCTTC
CDR3 protein: CAISTLRGETYGYTF
V gene: TRBV10-3
clone size: NA
J gene: TRBJ1-2
D gene: NA

CDR3 DNA: TGCGCCAGCAGCCAAGGATCATGGGACCCCTACTATGGCTACACCTTC
CDR3 protein: CASSQGSWDPYYGYTF
V gene: TRBV4-3
clone size: NA
J gene: TRBJ1-2
D gene: NA

CDR3 DNA: TGTGCCAGCAGCCCCGGGCCTCCCTACGAGCAGTACTTC
CDR3 protein: CASSPGPPYEQYF
V gene: TRBV11-2
clone size: NA
J gene: TRBJ2-7
D gene: NA

CDR3 DNA: TGTGCCAGCAGCCTCATCGATTACAATGAGCAGTTCTTC
CDR3 protein: CASSLIDYNEQFF
V gene: TRBV6-6
clone size: NA
J gene: TRBJ2-1
D gene: NA

CDR3 DNA: TGTGCCACCCAATCGACAGGGGGTATCTACGAGCAGTACTTC
CDR3 protein: CATQSTGGIYEQYF
V gene: TRBV19
clone size: NA
J gene: TRBJ2-7
D gene: TRBD1

CDR3 DNA: TGTGCCAGCAGCTCGAGGGAGGGCGATTCCTACAATGAGCAGTTCTTC
CDR3 protein: CASSSREGDSYNEQFF
V gene: TRBV7-9
clone size: NA
J gene: TRBJ2-1
D gene: TRBD2

CDR3 DNA: TGCGCCAGCAGCTTGTCCGGGACAGGACGCTCCACCGTGTTGAAAGAGACCCAGTACTTC
CDR3 protein: CASSLSGTGRSTVLKETQYF
V gene: TRBV5-1
clone size: NA
J gene: TRBJ2-5
D gene: TRBD1

CDR3 DNA: TGTGCCAGCAGTAAGGCCCCCGGGACTAGCGGGAGGGCAATACTCTCCTACGAGCAGTACTTC
CDR3 protein: CASSKAPGTSGRAILSYEQYF
V gene: TRBV28
clone size: NA
J gene: TRBJ2-7
D gene: TRBD2

CDR3 DNA: TGTGCCAGCAGTTTCGGGACAGGGAACGACAATGAGCAGTTCTTC
CDR3 protein: CASSFGTGNDNEQFF
V gene: TRBV27
clone size: NA
J gene: TRBJ2-1
D gene: TRBD1

CDR3 DNA: TGTGCCAGCAGCCTTCCGGGACAGGGAAACGAGCAGTACTTC
CDR3 protein: CASSLPGQGNEQYF
V gene: TRBV25-1
clone size: NA
J gene: TRBJ2-7
D gene: TRBD1

CDR3 DNA: TGTGCCAGCAGCTTTTACAGACCTTCTGGGGCCAACGTCCTGACTTTC
CDR3 protein: CASSFYRPSGANVLTF
V gene: TRBV5-4
clone size: once
J gene: TRBJ2-6
D gene: NA

CDR3 DNA: TGTGCCAGCAGCTTGAGGGGACGGTCCTACGAGCAGTACTTC
CDR3 protein: CASSLRGRSYEQYF
V gene: TRBV5-6
clone size: NA
J gene: TRBJ2-7
D gene: NA

CDR3 DNA: TGTGCCAGCAGTTTATCGGGGAATGAGCAGTTCTTC
CDR3 protein: CASSLSGNEQFF
V gene: TRBV6-5
clone size: NA
J gene: TRBJ2-1
D gene: NA

CDR3 DNA: TGTGCCAGCAGCTTAGGTCTTAACACCGGGGAGCTGTTTTTT
CDR3 protein: CASSLGLNTGELFF
V gene: TRBV7-9
clone size: NA
J gene: TRBJ2-2
D gene: NA

CDR3 DNA: TGTGCCAGCAGTTTATCTGGGCCTGGCACCGGGGAGCTGTTTTTT
CDR3 protein: CASSLSGPGTGELFF
V gene: TRBV27
clone size: NA
J gene: TRBJ2-2
D gene: NA

CDR3 DNA: TGTGCCAGCAGCCCCGGACAAATGAACACTGAAGCTTTCTTT
CDR3 protein: CASSPGQMNTEAFF
V gene: TRBV5-5
clone size: NA
J gene: TRBJ1-1
D gene: NA

CDR3 DNA: TGTGCCAGCAGCCCCGGGACTAGAGACCTCGGGCAGTACTTC
CDR3 protein: CASSPGTRDLGQYF
V gene: TRBV5-5
clone size: NA
J gene: TRBJ2-7
D gene: TRBD2

CDR3 DNA: TGTGCCAGTAGTATCAGATCCGGGTACGCCCAGTACTTC
CDR3 protein: CASSIRSGYAQYF
V gene: TRBV19
clone size: NA
J gene: TRBJ2-5
D gene: NA